The T cell receptor (beta chain) under discussion was sequenced for a study of blood T cell repertoires in COVID-19. Study processing details: Estimation of nucleated cell counts was performed using reference gene primer amplification. Here immunoSEQ multiplex PCR was the method, and the copy in TCRdb shows in-frame clones only, minus some. From that table come the V and J calls and clone size; the DNA was used to work out D and trimming. Among around 230,000 clones, roughly 88% were seen once, and the ten largest hold 3% to 4.5%. The germline V gene encodes CDR1 SGHAT and CDR2 FQNNGV. Trimming removed 2 bases at V and 0 bases at J, with 7 bases between. CDR3 size: 15 residues.

V usage is TRBV11-2 and J usage is TRBJ1-4, with a weak D call TRBD1 (5 bases). This sequence originates from a woman aged 40 to 50 with acute COVID-19. The specimen was PBMCs or T cells enriched from blood (not recorded which). DNA for the CDR3: TGTGCCAGCAGCTTATTCAGGGCAACTAATGAAAAACTGTTTTTT. It yields the protein CASSLFRATNEKLFF.